Below are 4 T cell receptor beta chains sequenced from a single sample in a study of T-cell memory formation after mild COVID-19. TCRdb fed the 5' RACE reads into MiXCR, producing one record per CDR3 protein. Here the sample spans 400,000 to 450,000 distinct CDR3 sequences, 15% to 20% being singletons. The sequencing input was PBMCs or a T cell subset sorted from them (not recorded which). Receptor source: a man in his late teens or twenties who had mild COVID-19 (a few samples of this study predate the infection). Cell type and time point are not known.

The sample holds a few counts of this clonotype. The J gene is TRBJ1-2, the V gene TRBV5-6, with D unclear. Trimming removed 0 bases at V and 6 bases at J, with 9 bases between. This CDR3 is 13 amino acids long. Germline loops: CDR1 SGHDT, CDR2 YYEEEE. CDR3 coding DNA: TGTGCCAGCAGCTTGGCTGGGTTTGATGGCTACACCTTC. It yields the protein CASSLAGFDGYTF.

At least ten counts were recorded for this clonotype. The gene calls are TRBV5-1 and TRBJ2-1, with D perhaps TRBD2 (5 bases). Trimming cost V 1 base and J 6 bases, with 8 bases left between them. Germline V gene lookup returns CDR1 SGHRS and CDR2 YFSETQ. The CDR3 is made up of 13 amino acids. CDR3 region: CASSLTSGNEQFF. CDR3 in DNA: TGCGCCAGCAGCTTGACCAGCGGCAATGAGCAGTTCTTC.

The table lists this clonotype with a few counts. The rearrangement joins TRBV18 to TRBJ1-2, with a weak D call TRBD1 (5 bases). V lost 2 bases, J lost 3 bases, and 13 bases lay in between. This CDR3 contains 15 residues. The germline gives CDR1 KGHSH, CDR2 LQKENI. The CDR3: CASSPGAGTDYGYTF. The CDR3, as DNA: TGTGCCAGCTCACCAGGAGCCGGGACGGACTATGGCTACACCTTC. The full variable domain, completed using reference TRBV18 and TRBJ1-2, is NAGVMQNPRHLVRRRGQEARLRCSPMKGHSHVYWYRQLPEEGLKFMVYLQKENIIDESGMPKERFSAEFPKEGPSILRIQQVVRGDSAAYFCASSPGAGTDYGYTFGSGTRLTVV.

This chain uses TRBV5-4 with TRBJ2-2; perhaps TRBD1 as D (6 bases). The germline V gene encodes CDR1 SGHNT and CDR2 YYREEE (reference sequence). The CDR3 totals 15 residues. V was cut by 0 bases and J by 3 bases, with 9 bases left in between. The CDR3 bases are TGTGCCAGCAGCTTGGCGGGACAAGACACCGGGGAGCTGTTTTTT. Its protein product is CASSLAGQDTGELFF.